This T cell receptor (beta chain) comes out of a study of shared clonotypes between healthy human individuals. CD8 cells classed as naive were CD45RO-negative and positively selected for CCR7, excluding terminally differentiated effector memory CD45RA+ cells. Donors were healthy HIV-negative adults without recent acute infections or vaccinations. Profiling relied on immunoSEQ multiplex PCR, and the TCRdb table lists in-frame clones only, not all of them. Of around 1.9 million clones listed, 85% to 95% are singletons. Notes on the study in general: Tissue TCR repertoires likely differ from these blood-only repertoires. The sharing of 4.5% to 5% of naive CD4 clonotypes was seen across several donors. Generation probabilities were higher for clonotypes shared across all four sorted-subset donors than for unshared ones.

This CDR3 is 15 amino acids long. Germline CDR1 reads SGHRS; CDR2 reads YFSETQ. Trimming shortened V by 6 bases and J by 4 bases, and 17 bases separated the two germline ends. This clone has only a few counts. Its antigen is still unknown. Sequenced input: naive CD8+ T cells from PBMCs. The receptor's source is a man aged 18 to 29 in good health. Some clones in this sample may be carry-over from other donors' samples. V is TRBV5-1 and J is TRBJ1-5; no reliable D call. This CDR3 is CASTTTRTDNQPQHF. CDR3 nucleotides: TGCGCCAGCACGACTACCCGGACGGATAATCAGCCCCAGCATTTT.